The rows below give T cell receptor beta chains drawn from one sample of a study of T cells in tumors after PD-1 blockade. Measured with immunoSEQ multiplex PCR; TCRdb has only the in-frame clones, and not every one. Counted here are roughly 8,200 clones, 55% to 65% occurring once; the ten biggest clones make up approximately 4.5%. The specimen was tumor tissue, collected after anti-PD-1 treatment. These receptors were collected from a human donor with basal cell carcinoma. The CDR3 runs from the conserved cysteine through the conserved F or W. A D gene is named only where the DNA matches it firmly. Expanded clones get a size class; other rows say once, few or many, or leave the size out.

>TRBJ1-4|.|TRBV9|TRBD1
CASSAKTVQGSNEKLFF
TGTGCCAGCAGCGCAAAGACTGTACAGGGGTCTAATGAAAAACTGTTTTTT
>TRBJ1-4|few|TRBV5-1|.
CASSLGRATNEKLFF
TGCGCCAGCAGCTTAGGGCGTGCGACTAATGAAAAACTGTTTTTT
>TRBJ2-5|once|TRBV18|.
CASSPGVQGGLLETQYF
TGTGCCAGCTCACCAGGGGTCCAGGGGGGATTGTTGGAGACCCAGTACTTC
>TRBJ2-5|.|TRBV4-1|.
CASSQDRSQQETQYF
TGCGCCAGCAGCCAAGATAGGAGTCAACAAGAGACCCAGTACTTC
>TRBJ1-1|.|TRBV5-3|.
CARSTTRGTEAFF
TGTGCCAGAAGCACGACCCGGGGAACTGAAGCTTTCTTT
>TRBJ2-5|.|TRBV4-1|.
CASSHPDFQETQYF
TGCGCCAGCAGCCACCCGGACTTCCAAGAGACCCAGTACTTC
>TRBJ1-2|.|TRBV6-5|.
CASRGVYGYTF
TGTGCCAGCAGGGGGGTCTATGGCTACACCTTC
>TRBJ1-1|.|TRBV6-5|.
CASSYSYRASTEAFF
TGTGCCAGCAGTTACTCGTATAGGGCAAGCACTGAAGCTTTCTTT
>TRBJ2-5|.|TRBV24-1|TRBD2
CATSDFGTSGVETQYF
TGTGCCACCAGTGATTTCGGGACTAGCGGGGTTGAGACCCAGTACTTC
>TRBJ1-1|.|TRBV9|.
CASSVVPGTQNTEAFF
TGTGCCAGCAGCGTAGTTCCGGGTACCCAGAACACTGAAGCTTTCTTT
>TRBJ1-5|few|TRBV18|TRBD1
CASSPSWTGPGQPQHF
TGTGCCAGCTCACCGAGTTGGACAGGGCCGGGTCAGCCCCAGCATTTT
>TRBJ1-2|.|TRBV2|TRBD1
CASRKTGTGDGYTF
TGTGCCAGCAGGAAAACCGGGACAGGGGATGGCTACACCTTC
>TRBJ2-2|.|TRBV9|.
CASSARQANTGELFF
TGTGCCAGCAGCGCCCGACAGGCGAACACCGGGGAGCTGTTTTTT
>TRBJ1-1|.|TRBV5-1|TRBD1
CASVEGTANTEAFF
TGCGCCAGCGTCGAAGGGACAGCTAACACTGAAGCTTTCTTT
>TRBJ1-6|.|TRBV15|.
CATSGGRANNSPLHF
TGTGCCACCAGCGGGGGCAGGGCCAACAATTCACCCCTCCACTTT
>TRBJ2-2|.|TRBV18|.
CASSPIAEANTGELFF
TGTGCCAGCTCCCCTATAGCTGAGGCCAACACCGGGGAGCTGTTTTTT
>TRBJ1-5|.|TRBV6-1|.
CASSELRKSWGGSSQPQHF
TGTGCCAGCAGTGAATTGCGCAAGTCTTGGGGGGGTTCCTCTCAGCCCCAGCATTTT
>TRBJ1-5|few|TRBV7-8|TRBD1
CASSHRQGAAYSNQPQHF
TGTGCCAGCAGCCATAGACAGGGGGCCGCCTATAGCAATCAGCCCCAGCATTTT
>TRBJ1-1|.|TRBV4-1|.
CASSQVGSALGAFF
TGCGCCAGCAGCCAAGTTGGGTCGGCCCTTGGAGCTTTCTTT
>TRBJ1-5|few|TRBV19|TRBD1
CAVGRQGGNQPQHF
TGTGCCGTGGGAAGACAGGGGGGCAATCAGCCCCAGCATTTT
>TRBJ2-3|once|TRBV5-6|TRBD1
CASSLGVRGTTDTQYF
TGTGCCAGCAGCTTGGGAGTCAGGGGGACCACAGATACGCAGTATTTT
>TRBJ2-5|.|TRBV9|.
CASSLSLGGWGNRQETQYF
TGTGCCAGCAGCCTCAGTCTGGGGGGCTGGGGCAACCGACAAGAGACCCAGTACTTC
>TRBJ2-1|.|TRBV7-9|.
CASRPTGGGGDEQFF
TGTGCCAGCAGACCCACAGGGGGCGGGGGGGATGAGCAGTTCTTC
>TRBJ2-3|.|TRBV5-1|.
CASSLALGATDTQYF
TGCGCCAGCAGCTTGGCTCTGGGGGCGACAGATACGCAGTATTTT
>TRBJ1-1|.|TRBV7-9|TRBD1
CASSFDRVTEAFF
TGTGCCAGCAGCTTCGACAGGGTTACTGAAGCTTTCTTT
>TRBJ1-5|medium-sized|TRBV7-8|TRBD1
CASSLYGQEWVSNQPQHF
TGTGCCAGCAGCTTATATGGACAGGAGTGGGTAAGCAATCAGCCCCAGCATTTT
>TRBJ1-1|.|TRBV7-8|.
CASSSGQGVNTEAFF
TGTGCCAGCAGCTCGGGACAAGGTGTGAACACTGAAGCTTTCTTT
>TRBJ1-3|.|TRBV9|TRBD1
CASSAGGGTGVNTIYF
TGTGCCAGCAGCGCGGGGGGAGGGACAGGGGTCAACACCATATATTTT
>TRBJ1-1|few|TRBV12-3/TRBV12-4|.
CASTLGGLTEAFF
TGTGCCAGCACCTTAGGTGGATTGACTGAAGCTTTCTTT
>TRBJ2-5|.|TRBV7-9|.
CASSPDSYGGGTQYF
TGTGCCAGCAGCCCGGACTCCTACGGTGGGGGGACCCAGTACTTC
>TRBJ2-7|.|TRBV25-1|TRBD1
CASSEPNRGEQYF
TGTGCCAGCAGTGAACCGAACAGGGGCGAGCAGTACTTC
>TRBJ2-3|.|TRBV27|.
CASSPPLIHTQYF
TGTGCCAGCAGTCCCCCCCTTATACATACGCAGTATTTT
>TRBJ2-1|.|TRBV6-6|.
CASSYSGGVSYNEQFF
TGTGCCAGCAGTTACTCGGGGGGAGTCTCCTACAATGAGCAGTTCTTC
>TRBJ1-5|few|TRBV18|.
CASSPAGRSVRAQHF
TGTGCCAGCTCACCGGCGGGTCGGAGTGTAAGAGCCCAGCATTTT
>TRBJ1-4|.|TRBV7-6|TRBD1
CASSLWPKGQGKINEKLFF
TGTGCCAGCAGCTTATGGCCTAAGGGACAGGGGAAAATTAATGAAAAACTGTTTTTT
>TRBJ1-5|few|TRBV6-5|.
CASTWGGRSNQPQHF
TGTGCCAGCACTTGGGGGGGGCGTAGCAATCAGCCCCAGCATTTT
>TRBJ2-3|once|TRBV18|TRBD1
CASSPRDRVGTDTQYF
TGTGCCAGCTCACCACGGGACAGGGTGGGCACAGATACGCAGTATTTT
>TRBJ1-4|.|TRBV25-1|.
CASSETGLEKLFF
TGTGCCAGCAGTGAAACGGGGCTGGAAAAACTGTTTTTT
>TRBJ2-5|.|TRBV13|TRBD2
CASSLRLAGPNQETQYF
TGTGCCAGCAGCTTACGGCTAGCGGGGCCGAATCAAGAGACCCAGTACTTC
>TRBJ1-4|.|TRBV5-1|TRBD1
CASSRDRGDEKLFF
TGCGCCAGCAGCCGGGACAGGGGGGATGAAAAACTGTTTTTT
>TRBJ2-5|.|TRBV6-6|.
CASRKRARLQETQYF
TGTGCCAGCAGAAAACGGGCCCGCCTCCAAGAGACCCAGTACTTC
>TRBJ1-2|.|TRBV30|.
CAWSVGRTRDYGYTF
TGTGCCTGGAGTGTCGGCAGGACGAGGGACTATGGCTACACCTTC
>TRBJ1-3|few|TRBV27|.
CASTLRLGNTIYF
TGTGCCAGCACCTTGCGGCTGGGAAACACCATATATTTT
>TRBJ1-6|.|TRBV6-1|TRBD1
CASSATGNAYNSPLHF
TGTGCCAGCAGTGCGACAGGGAATGCCTATAATTCACCCCTCCACTTT
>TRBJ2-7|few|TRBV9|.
CASSVGEGVGQYF
TGTGCCAGCAGCGTAGGAGAAGGTGTTGGGCAGTACTTC
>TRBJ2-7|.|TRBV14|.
CASSRPGTSGNYEQYF
TGTGCCAGCAGCCGACCTGGGACCTCCGGAAACTACGAGCAGTACTTC
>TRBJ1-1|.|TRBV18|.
CASSPEQNTEAFF
TGTGCCAGCTCACCAGAACAGAACACTGAAGCTTTCTTT
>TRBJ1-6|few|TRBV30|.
CAWGVGIYNSPLHF
TGTGCCTGGGGGGTGGGGATTTATAATTCACCCCTCCACTTT
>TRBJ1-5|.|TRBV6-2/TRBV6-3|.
CASSRPRDSNQPQHF
TGTGCCAGCAGTCGCCCCAGGGATAGCAATCAGCCCCAGCATTTT
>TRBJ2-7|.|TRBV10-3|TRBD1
CAISLQTGVVYEQYF
TGTGCCATCAGCTTACAGACAGGGGTTGTTTACGAGCAGTACTTC
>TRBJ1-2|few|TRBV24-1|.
CATSDARAGTGYTF
TGTGCCACCAGTGATGCTAGAGCAGGAACTGGCTACACCTTC
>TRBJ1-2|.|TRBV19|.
CASSQKTGTRNYGYTF
TGTGCCAGTAGCCAGAAAACCGGGACAAGAAACTATGGCTACACCTTC
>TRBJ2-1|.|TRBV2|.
CASRLSGASSYNEQFF
TGTGCCAGCAGACTCAGCGGAGCGAGCTCCTACAATGAGCAGTTCTTC